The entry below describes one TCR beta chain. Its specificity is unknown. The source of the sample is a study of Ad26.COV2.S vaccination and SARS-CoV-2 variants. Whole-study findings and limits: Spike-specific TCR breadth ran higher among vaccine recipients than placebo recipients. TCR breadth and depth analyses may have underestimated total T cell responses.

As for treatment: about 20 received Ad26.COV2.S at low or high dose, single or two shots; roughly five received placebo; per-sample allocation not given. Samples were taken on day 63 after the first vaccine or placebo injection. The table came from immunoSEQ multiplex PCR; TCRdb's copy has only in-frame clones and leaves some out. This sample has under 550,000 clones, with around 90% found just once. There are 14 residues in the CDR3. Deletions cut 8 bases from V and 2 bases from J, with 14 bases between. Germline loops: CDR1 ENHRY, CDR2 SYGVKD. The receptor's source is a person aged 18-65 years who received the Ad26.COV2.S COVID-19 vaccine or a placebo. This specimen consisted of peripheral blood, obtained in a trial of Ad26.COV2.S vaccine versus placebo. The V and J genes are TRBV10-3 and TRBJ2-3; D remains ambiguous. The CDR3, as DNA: TGTGCCATCGGTTTTGCAGATGCCACAGATACGCAGTATTTT. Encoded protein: CAIGFADATDTQYF.